This T cell receptor beta chain stems from a study of T-cell memory formation after mild COVID-19. TCRdb re-called the 5' RACE reads through MiXCR, storing one row per CDR3 protein. The sample lists roughly 29,000 distinct CDR3 sequences; 12% were seen once. This clonotype was seen at least ten times. This receptor was taken from an adult woman who had mild COVID-19 (a few samples of this study predate the infection). Cell type and time point are not known. Sequenced input: PBMCs or a T cell subset sorted from them (not recorded which).

In DNA, the CDR3 is TGCAGTGCTAGCGAAGGGGGAATGAACACTGAAGCTTTCTTT. Protein: CSASEGGMNTEAFF. The V gene is TRBV20-1, the J gene TRBJ1-1, with D possibly being TRBD1 (6 bases). V lost 3 bases and J lost 0, with 11 bases in between. Germline V gene data show CDR1 as DFQATT and CDR2 as SNEGSKA (reference sequence). CDR3 length: 14 residues.